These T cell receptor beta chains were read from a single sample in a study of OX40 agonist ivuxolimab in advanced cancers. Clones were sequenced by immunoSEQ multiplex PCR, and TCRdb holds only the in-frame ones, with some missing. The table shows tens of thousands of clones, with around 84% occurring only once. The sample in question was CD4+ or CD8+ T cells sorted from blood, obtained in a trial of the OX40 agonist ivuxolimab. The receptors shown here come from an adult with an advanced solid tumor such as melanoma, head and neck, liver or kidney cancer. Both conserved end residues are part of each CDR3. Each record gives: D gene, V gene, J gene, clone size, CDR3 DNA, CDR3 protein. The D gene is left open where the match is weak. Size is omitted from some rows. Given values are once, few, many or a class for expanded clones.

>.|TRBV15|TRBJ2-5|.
TGTGCCACCAGCAGAGATCCGGGCCCCCAAGAGACCCAGTACTTC
CATSRDPGPQETQYF
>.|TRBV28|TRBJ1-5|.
TGTGCCAGCAGTCGACAAAATAGCAATCAGCCCCAGCATTTT
CASSRQNSNQPQHF
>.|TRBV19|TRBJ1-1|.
TGTGCCAGTAGTATAGCGGGCAGGGGAAACGCTGAAGCTTTCTTT
CASSIAGRGNAEAFF
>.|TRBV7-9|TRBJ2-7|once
TGTGCCAGCAGCCAGTCGGTTCACGAGCAGTACTTC
CASSQSVHEQYF
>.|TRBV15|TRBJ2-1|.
TGTGCCACCAGCAGAGAGGGCGATGAGCAGTTCTTC
CATSREGDEQFF
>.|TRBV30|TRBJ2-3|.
TGTGCCTGGAGCCCGGGACACGGAGGAGATACGCAGTATTTT
CAWSPGHGGDTQYF
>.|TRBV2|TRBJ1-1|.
TGTGCCAGCAGATTACAGGTGAACACTGAAGCTTTCTTT
CASRLQVNTEAFF
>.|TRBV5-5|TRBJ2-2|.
TGTGCCAGCAGCTTGTACGACGTAACCGGGGAGCTGTTTTTT
CASSLYDVTGELFF
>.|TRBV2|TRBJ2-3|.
TGTGCCAGCAGTCAGCAGGGCCCAGTTAGCACAGATACGCAGTATTTT
CASSQQGPVSTDTQYF
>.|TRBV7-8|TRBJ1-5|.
TGTGCCAGCAGCTTAGCGCCCCGGGACGTATATAGCAATCAGCCCCAGCATTTT
CASSLAPRDVYSNQPQHF
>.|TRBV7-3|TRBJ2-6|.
TGTGCCAGCAGCTATCCCCCGGGACCTCTATCCTCAGGGGCCAACGTCCTGACTTTC
CASSYPPGPLSSGANVLTF
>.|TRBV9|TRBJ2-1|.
TGTGCCAGCAGCTCGCGTGGTGGGGGCGCAGCCTACAATGAGCAGTTCTTC
CASSSRGGGAAYNEQFF
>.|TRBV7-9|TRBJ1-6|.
TGTGCCAGCAGCTCCGCCGGGAATTCACCCCTCCACTTT
CASSSAGNSPLHF
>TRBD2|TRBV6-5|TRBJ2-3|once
TGTGCCAGCAGTTACAGGCGGGAGAGTACAGATACGCAGTATTTT
CASSYRRESTDTQYF
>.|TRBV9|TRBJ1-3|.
TGTGCCAGCAAGGAGGGGTTAGCTGGAAACACCATATATTTT
CASKEGLAGNTIYF
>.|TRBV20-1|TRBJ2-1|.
TGCAGTGCTAGCCCAGGGGAGGGGCAGTTCTTC
CSASPGEGQFF
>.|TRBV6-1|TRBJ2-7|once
TGTGCCAGCAGTGAAGCCCTTCTTACCTACGAGCAGTACTTC
CASSEALLTYEQYF
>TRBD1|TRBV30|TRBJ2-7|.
TGTGCCTGGGGCAGGACAGGAAGCGAGCAGTACTTC
CAWGRTGSEQYF
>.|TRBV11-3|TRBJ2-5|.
TGTGCCAGCGGATCTGCAGGACCAGGGACCCAGTACTTC
CASGSAGPGTQYF
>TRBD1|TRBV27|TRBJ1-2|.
TGTGCCAGCAGGAGACAGGGAGGGGATGGCTACACCTTC
CASRRQGGDGYTF
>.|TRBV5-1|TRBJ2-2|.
TGCGCCAGCAGTTACAACACCGGGGAGCTGTTTTTT
CASSYNTGELFF
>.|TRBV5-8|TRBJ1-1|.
TGTGCCAGCAGCTTGGGGACAGAAAACACTGAAGCTTTCTTT
CASSLGTENTEAFF
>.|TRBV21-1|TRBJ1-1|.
TGTGCCAGCAGCAAACTACCGAACACTGAAGCTTTCTTT
CASSKLPNTEAFF
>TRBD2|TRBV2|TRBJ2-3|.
TGTGCCAGCAGGCAGACTTCCGGGGGGGATACGCAGTATTTT
CASRQTSGGDTQYF
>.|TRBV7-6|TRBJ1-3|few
TGTGCCAGCAGCTTACAGGGCTCTGGAAACACCATATATTTT
CASSLQGSGNTIYF
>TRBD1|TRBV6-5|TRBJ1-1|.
TGTGCCAGCAGTTACATGGGGACAGGGAACACTGAAGCTTTCTTT
CASSYMGTGNTEAFF
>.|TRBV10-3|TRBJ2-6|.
TGTGCCATCAGGGAGGACAGAAAACACTCTGGGGCCAACGTCCTGACTTTC
CAIREDRKHSGANVLTF
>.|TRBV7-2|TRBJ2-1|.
TGTGCCAGCAGCTTTAGAGCGGGTGAGCAGTTCTTC
CASSFRAGEQFF
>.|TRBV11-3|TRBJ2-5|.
TGTGCCAGCAGCTTGAACGGGATTGAGACCCAGTACTTC
CASSLNGIETQYF
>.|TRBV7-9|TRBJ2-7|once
TGTGCCAGCAGCTTATCCAGGGTGGAGGAGCAGTACTTC
CASSLSRVEEQYF
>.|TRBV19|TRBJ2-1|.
TGTGCCAGTAGTATCCGGGGTGGTGAGCAGTTCTTC
CASSIRGGEQFF
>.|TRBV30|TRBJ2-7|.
TGTGCCGTGCGGGGCAGCTCCTACGAGCAGTACTTC
CAVRGSSYEQYF
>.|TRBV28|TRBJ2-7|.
TGTGCCAGCAGTTCAGCGACGTTTGGTACCTACGAGCAGTACTTC
CASSSATFGTYEQYF
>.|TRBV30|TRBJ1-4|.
TGTGCCTGGAGTTTCGGGAGAGGTGAAAAACTGTTTTTT
CAWSFGRGEKLFF
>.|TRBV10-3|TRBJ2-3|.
TGTGCCATCAGTGATGATGGGGGAGGCACAGATACGCAGTATTTT
CAISDDGGGTDTQYF
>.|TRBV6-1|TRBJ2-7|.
TGTGCCAGCAGTGTGAGAGACAGGCCCCGCTCCGAGCAGTACTTC
CASSVRDRPRSEQYF
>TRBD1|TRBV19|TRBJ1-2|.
TGTGCCAGTAGTTCGGACAGGGACAACTATGGCTACACCTTC
CASSSDRDNYGYTF
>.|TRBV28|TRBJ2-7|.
TGTGCCAGCAGTCTGTCCACTTCCGAGCAGTACTTC
CASSLSTSEQYF
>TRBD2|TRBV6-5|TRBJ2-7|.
TGTGCCAGCAGGACAGGACTAGCGGGCTACGAGCAGTACTTC
CASRTGLAGYEQYF
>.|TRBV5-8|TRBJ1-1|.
TGTGCCAGCAGCTCATACAGGGTTGGCACTGAAGCTTTCTTT
CASSSYRVGTEAFF
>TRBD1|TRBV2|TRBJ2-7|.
TGTGCCAGTCTACGCCGGGACAGCTCCTACGAGCAGTACTTC
CASLRRDSSYEQYF
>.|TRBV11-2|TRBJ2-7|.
TGTGCCAGCAGCTTAGATTTCGACGGCGAGCAGTACTTC
CASSLDFDGEQYF
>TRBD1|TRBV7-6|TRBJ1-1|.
TGTGCCAGCAGCCTCGACCCAGGACAGGGTAGGGAGAACACTGAAGCTTTCTTT
CASSLDPGQGRENTEAFF